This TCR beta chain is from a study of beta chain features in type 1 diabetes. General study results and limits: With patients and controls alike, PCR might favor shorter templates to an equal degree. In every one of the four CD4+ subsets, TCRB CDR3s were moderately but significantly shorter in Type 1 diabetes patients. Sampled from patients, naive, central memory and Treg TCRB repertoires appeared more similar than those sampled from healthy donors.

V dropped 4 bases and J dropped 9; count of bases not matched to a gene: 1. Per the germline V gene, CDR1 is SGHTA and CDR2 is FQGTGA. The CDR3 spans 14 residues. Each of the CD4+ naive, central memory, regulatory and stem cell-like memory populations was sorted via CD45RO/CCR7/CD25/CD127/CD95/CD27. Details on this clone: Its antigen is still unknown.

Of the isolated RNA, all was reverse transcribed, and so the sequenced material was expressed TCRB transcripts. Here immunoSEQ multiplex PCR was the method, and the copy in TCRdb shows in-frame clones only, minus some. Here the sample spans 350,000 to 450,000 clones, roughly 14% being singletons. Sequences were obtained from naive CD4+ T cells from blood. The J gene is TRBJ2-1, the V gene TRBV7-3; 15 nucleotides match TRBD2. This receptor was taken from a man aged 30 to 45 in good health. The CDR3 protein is CASSSGLAGGEQFF. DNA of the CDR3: TGTGCCAGCAGCTCGGGACTAGCGGGGGGTGAGCAGTTCTTC.